This T cell receptor (beta chain) was obtained from a study of T cells in Graves' hyperthyroidism and ophthalmopathy. Findings of the study overall: Most expanded thyroid clonotypes above 0.001 recurred in blood.

RNA transcripts gave rise to amplified TCR beta CDR3 regions. The HTBI primer set was used in a first-round RT-PCR of the TCR CDR3. Each CDR3 protein gets one entry after TCRdb re-called the multiplex PCR reads with MiXCR. Among over 500,000 distinct CDR3 sequences, 35% to 50% were seen once, and the ten largest hold approximately 44%. Not enrolled were patients with uncontrolled infection, other autoimmune disease, pregnancy or lactation. This CDR3 has 12 residues. From germline, CDR1 is MNHEY and CDR2 SVGAGI. With 0 bases removed from V and 6 bases from J, the gap between germline ends came to 5 bases. Comments on this clonotype: Its antigen remains unidentified.

Sequenced: peripheral blood or thyroid tissue (not recorded which). This clonotype was obtained from an adult woman with Graves' disease, either hyperthyroidism or ophthalmopathy (not recorded which). This chain joins TRBV6-5 and TRBJ2-5; D gene uncertain. The CDR3, as DNA: TGTGCCAGCAGTTACTCGACCCAGACCCAGTACTTC. This gives the protein CASSYSTQTQYF.